This passage covers 26 T cell receptor beta chains from one sample sequenced in a study of blood T cells in healthy people across ages. The use of a sample-barcoded 5' primer and a J-beta primer mix characterized a second PCR of roughly 6 to 12 cycles. From the 5' RACE reads, TCRdb called clonotypes with MiXCR, one entry per CDR3 protein. The repertoire includes approximately 2,000,000 distinct CDR3 sequences, about 39% of them detected once, and 20% to 25% sits in the top ten. What was sequenced was blood. The receptor set was obtained from a human donor in good health.

The rearrangement links TRBV5-1 to TRBJ2-7; 8 bases line up with TRBD1. The germline gives CDR1 SGHRS, CDR2 YFSETQ. Germline trimming cut 4 bases from V and 6 bases from J; bases unmatched to any gene: 9. This CDR3 is built from 14 residues. CDR3 bases: TGCGCCAGCAGCCCACAGAACAGGGGGTCCGAGCAGTACTTC. As protein: CASSPQNRGSEQYF.

The chain joins TRBV3-1 to TRBJ1-2; D unresolved. V lost 0 bases and J lost 11, with 19 bases in between. The germline gives CDR1 LGHDT, CDR2 YNNKEL (reference sequence). The CDR3 is 15 residues long. The CDR3 loop reads CASSQEEGKPSTYTF. The CDR3 coding sequence is TGTGCCAGCAGCCAAGAAGAAGGGAAGCCCTCAACTTACACCTTC.

This clonotype was seen a handful of times. J is TRBJ2-1 and V is TRBV29-1; TRBD1 is a possible D gene (6 bases). V gave up 5 bases and J gave up 0 bases, with 8 bases separating them. The CDR3 extends over 13 amino acids. Germline V lookup: CDR1 SQVTM, CDR2 ANQGSEA. In DNA form, the CDR3 reads TGCAGCGTTAGGACAGTCTCCTACAATGAGCAGTTCTTC. Protein: CSVRTVSYNEQFF.

The rearrangement joins TRBV20-1 to TRBJ2-5; D gene unclear. The ends were cut back, 3 bases at V and 4 bases at J, with 18 bases in the middle. Germline V gene lookup returns CDR1 DFQATT and CDR2 SNEGSKA (reference sequence). The length of the CDR3 is 15 residues. CDR3 sequence (DNA): TGCAGTGCTAGTAGGAAGAACCCCTCTCCAGAGACCCAGTACTTC. Translation gives CSASRKNPSPETQYF.

This CDR3 is CASSRNRGEAFF. The CDR3 bases are TGTGCCAGCAGCCGCAACAGGGGTGAAGCTTTCTTT. The chain combines TRBV7-6 with TRBJ1-1; 7 bases line up with TRBD1. The CDR3 spans 12 residues. The germline gives CDR1 SGHVS, CDR2 FNYEAQ. J lost 7 bases, V lost 5 bases, and 4 bases had no gene match.

V usage is TRBV28 and J usage is TRBJ2-7, with D possibly being TRBD2 (5 bases). CDR3 length: 15 amino acids. Germline V gene sequence: CDR1 MDHEN, CDR2 SYDVKM. The V end was cut by 6 bases, the J end by 0 bases, with 15 bases between. The CDR3 nucleotides read TGTGCCAGCAGCACGAGCGGACTCTACTCCTACGAGCAGTACTTC. Protein: CASSTSGLYSYEQYF.

V is TRBV5-5 and J is TRBJ2-1, with 12 nucleotides matching TRBD1. CDR1 SGHKS and CDR2 YYEKEE come from the germline V gene (reference sequence). This CDR3 has 16 residues. J lost 8 bases, V lost 5 bases, and 11 bases had no gene match. CDR3 in DNA: TGTGCCAGCAGAAAGCTGGGACAGGGGGCAGGAGATGAGCAGTTCTTC. Residues: CASRKLGQGAGDEQFF.

This clonotype appeared many times. The chain employs TRBV6-6 and TRBJ1-1, with D possibly matching TRBD1 (5 bases). This CDR3 spans 15 amino acids. The germline gives CDR1 MNHNY, CDR2 SVGAGI (reference sequence). V dropped 8 bases and J dropped 3 bases, with 19 bases sitting between them. CDR3 region: CASGWDGGRYTEAFF. The CDR3 region has the DNA TGTGCCAGCGGCTGGGATGGGGGTAGGTACACTGAAGCTTTCTTT.

The sample holds a few counts of this clonotype. J is TRBJ1-2 and V is TRBV20-1; maybe TRBD1 (5 bases). Germline V gives CDR1 DFQATT, CDR2 SNEGSKA (reference sequence). The CDR3 is 14 amino acids. V was cut by 7 bases and J by 7 bases, with 22 bases left in between. The CDR3: CSVPNIRVWSGYTF. CDR3 coding DNA: TGCAGTGTCCCGAACATCAGGGTCTGGAGTGGCTACACCTTC.

This clonotype was picked up a small number of times. This sequence joins TRBV4-1 and TRBJ2-1; 9 nucleotides match TRBD2. CDR1 is MGHRA, CDR2 YSYEKL, per germline. Trimming cost V 1 base and J 1 base; bases outside gene matches: 5. The CDR3 covers 17 residues. The CDR3 sequence: CASSQGSGGRSYNEQFF. DNA for the CDR3: TGCGCCAGCAGCCAAGGGAGCGGGGGGCGGTCCTACAATGAGCAGTTCTTC.

This clonotype has more than one count but fewer than ten. The chain has TRBV2 and TRBJ1-5, with D tentatively TRBD1 (6 bases). The CDR3 consists of 15 residues. The germline V gene has CDR1 SNHLY and CDR2 FYNNEI. The V gene lost 6 bases and the J gene lost 2 bases, with 14 bases spanning the gap. The CDR3 protein is CASSAGEPRNQPQHF. The CDR3 DNA sequence: TGTGCCAGCAGCGCAGGGGAACCTCGCAATCAGCCCCAGCATTTT.

Worth noting for this clonotype: The junction departs from the called germline gene at one end, perhaps through a read error. The DNA of the CDR3 is TGCAGCGTTCGGGGCAGCCGTTATAATGAAAAACGGTTTTTT. Translated: CSVRGSRYNEKRFF. The V gene is TRBV29-1, the J gene TRBJ1-4, with TRBD1 as a possible D gene (5 bases). Germline assignment: CDR1 SQVTM and CDR2 ANQGSEA. CDR3 length: 14 amino acids.

This clonotype was seen only a few times. The chain links TRBV7-2 to TRBJ2-1; no firm D call. V lost 2 bases to trimming and J lost 6 bases, with 17 bases between them. The CDR3 totals 16 residues. Germline assignment: CDR1 SGHTA and CDR2 FQGNSA. The CDR3 spells CASSLSGNTPGNEQFF. DNA for the CDR3: TGTGCCAGCAGCTTATCAGGAAATACCCCCGGCAATGAGCAGTTCTTC.

This clonotype occurred a few times. The chain carries TRBV7-2 and TRBJ2-6; possibly TRBD1 or TRBD2 for D (5 bases each). Germline loops: CDR1 SGHTA, CDR2 FQGNSA. Trimming shortened V by 1 base and J by 3 bases, and 13 bases separated the two germline ends. This CDR3 contains 17 residues. CDR3 coding DNA: TGTGCCAGCAGCTTAGTAGGGGCGGGTTATGGGGCCAACGTCCTGACTTTC. Amino acid sequence: CASSLVGAGYGANVLTF.

This clonotype was recorded a few times. The genes are TRBV4-3 and TRBJ2-5, with D possibly matching TRBD1 (5 bases). CDR3 size: 16 residues. The germline V and J ends were trimmed by 0 bases and 5 bases, with 16 bases remaining between them. The germline V gene encodes CDR1 LGHNA and CDR2 YSLEER. In DNA form, the CDR3 reads TGCGCCAGCAGCCAAGAGTTATGGGGCCTAAGGGAGACCCAGTACTTC. This gives the protein CASSQELWGLRETQYF.

V usage is TRBV11-2 and J usage is TRBJ2-1; D possibly corresponds to TRBD2 (6 bases). CDR1 is SGHAT and CDR2 is FQNNGV in the germline V gene. This CDR3 is 14 amino acids long. Deletions cut 5 bases from V and 10 bases from J, with 18 bases between. Here the CDR3 DNA reads TGTGCCAGCAGCCCAAGATTTGTTAGCGGCGAGCAGTTCTTC. It specifies CASSPRFVSGEQFF.

This clonotype showed up just a few times. For the CDR3, the DNA is TGCGCCAGCAGCAAGGACGCCGTATCGTATAATGAGCAGTTCTTC. As protein: CASSKDAVSYNEQFF. The chain employs TRBV5-1 and TRBJ2-1; D remains ambiguous. This CDR3 comprises 15 residues. Trimming shortened V by 4 bases and J by 7 bases, and 18 bases separated the two germline ends. Germline lookup yields CDR1 SGHRS and CDR2 YFSETQ.

The CDR3 here is CASSPERAVGRTQYF. CDR3 DNA sequence: TGTGCCAGCAGCCCGGAGCGGGCCGTGGGGAGGACCCAGTACTTC. The chain has TRBV7-8 and TRBJ2-5; D possibly corresponds to TRBD2 (6 bases). The CDR3 consists of 15 residues. The V and J ends lost 5 bases and 7 bases respectively, with 20 bases between them. Germline V gene lookup returns CDR1 SGHVS and CDR2 FQNEAQ.

A few counts support this clonotype. The genes are TRBV7-2 and TRBJ2-3; D remains ambiguous. V lost 1 base and J lost 9, with 11 bases in between. Germline loops: CDR1 SGHTA, CDR2 FQGNSA. The CDR3 has 13 amino acids. DNA of the CDR3: TGTGCCAGCAGCTTAGGGGCGGATAGGACGCAGTATTTT. Its protein product is CASSLGADRTQYF. Based on the CDR3 plus reference TRBV7-2 and TRBJ2-3, the full variable domain is GAGVSQSPSNKVTEKGKDVELRCDPISGHTALYWYRQSLGQGLEFLIYFQGNSAPDKSGLPSDRFSAERTGGSVSTLTIQRTQQEDSAVYLCASSLGADRTQYFGPGTRLTVL.

This rearrangement joins TRBV11-2 to TRBJ2-2; D gene uncertain. Germline CDR1 and CDR2: SGHAT and FQNNGV. Trimming took off 2 bases at V and 4 bases at J, with 14 bases between the two ends. The CDR3 length is 16 residues. The CDR3 nucleotides are TGTGCCAGCAGCTTACCCCCGGCAGGAACCACCGGGGAGCTGTTTTTT. It encodes CASSLPPAGTTGELFF.

This sequence joins TRBV7-9 and TRBJ2-1; no clear D. This CDR3 spans 15 amino acids. V was pared by 6 bases and J by 0 bases, with 12 bases between. Germline lookup yields CDR1 SEHNR and CDR2 FQNEAQ (reference sequence). Here the CDR3 DNA reads TGTGCCAGCAGTTCTCGGGCCCCCTCCTACAATGAGCAGTTCTTC. It codes for CASSSRAPSYNEQFF.

The rearrangement links TRBV28 to TRBJ1-5; the D is unclear. Per the germline V gene, CDR1 is MDHEN and CDR2 is SYDVKM. Trimming stripped 4 bases from V and 9 bases from J, with 13 bases between. This CDR3 region has 13 residues. The CDR3 DNA reads as TGTGCCAGCAGTTCCCCCAATGCTCGGCCCCAGCATTTT. It specifies CASSSPNARPQHF.

In DNA form, the CDR3 reads TGCGCCAGCAGCTTGACAGGGGGCCAAGTTAGGGAGACCCAGTACTTC. Its protein is CASSLTGGQVRETQYF. The V call is TRBV5-1, the J call TRBJ2-5; TRBD1 matches 9 bases. The CDR3 sequence is 16 residues long. V gave up 1 base and J gave up 5 bases; unmatched junction bases: 9. The V gene's germline CDR1 is SGHRS and CDR2 YFSETQ.

This clonotype has just a few counts. The chain employs TRBV5-5 and TRBJ2-1, with 8 bases aligning to TRBD1. The CDR3 loop spans 18 amino acids. Unmatched junction bases numbered 15, after V lost 4 bases and J lost 3 bases. Germline assignment: CDR1 SGHKS and CDR2 YYEKEE (reference sequence). The CDR3 DNA follows: TGTGCCAGCAGCCCCGGGACAGGCTTATACTTCTACTACAATGAGCAGTTCTTC. Its protein product is CASSPGTGLYFYYNEQFF.

The rearrangement uses TRBV12-5 and TRBJ2-3; D is undetermined. CDR3 length: 12 residues. Germline loops: CDR1 LGHNT, CDR2 FRNRAP. V was clipped by 5 bases and J by 5 bases, with 8 bases between them. The CDR3 is CASGPFRDTQYF. CDR3 bases: TGTGCTAGTGGTCCTTTTAGAGATACGCAGTATTTT.

This rearrangement joins TRBV7-2 to TRBJ1-2; weak D call: TRBD1 (5 bases). The CDR3 loop spans 15 amino acids. CDR1 and CDR2 from the germline V gene are SGHTA and FQGNSA. V lost 3 bases and J lost 3, with 14 bases in between. The CDR3 here is CASSLGRQRDYGYTF. CDR3 DNA: TGTGCCAGCAGCTTGGGTCGACAGAGGGACTATGGCTACACCTTC.